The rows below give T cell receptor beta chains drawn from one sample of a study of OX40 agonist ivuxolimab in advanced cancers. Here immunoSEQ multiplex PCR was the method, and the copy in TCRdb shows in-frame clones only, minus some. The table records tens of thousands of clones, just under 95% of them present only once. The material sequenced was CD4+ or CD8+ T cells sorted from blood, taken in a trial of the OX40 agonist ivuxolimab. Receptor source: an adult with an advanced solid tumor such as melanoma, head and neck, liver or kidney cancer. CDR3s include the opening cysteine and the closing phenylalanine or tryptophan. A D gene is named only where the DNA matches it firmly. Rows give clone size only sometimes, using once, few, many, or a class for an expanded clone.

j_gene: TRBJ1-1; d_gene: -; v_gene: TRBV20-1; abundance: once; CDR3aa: CSALTGIEAFF; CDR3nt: TGCAGTGCTCTCACAGGGATTGAAGCTTTCTTT
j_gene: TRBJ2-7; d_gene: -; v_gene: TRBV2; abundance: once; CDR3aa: CASSRGRTGDRPTYEQYF; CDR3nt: TGTGCCAGCAGCCGCGGGAGGACAGGGGACCGACCCACCTACGAGCAGTACTTC
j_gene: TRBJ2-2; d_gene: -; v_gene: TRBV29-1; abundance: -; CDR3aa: CSVDFGSGTGELFF; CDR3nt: TGCAGCGTTGATTTCGGGAGCGGTACCGGGGAGCTGTTTTTT
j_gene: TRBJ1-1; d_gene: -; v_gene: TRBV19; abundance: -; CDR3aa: CASSSQGGRNTEAFF; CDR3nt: TGTGCCAGTAGCAGCCAGGGAGGGCGGAACACTGAAGCTTTCTTT
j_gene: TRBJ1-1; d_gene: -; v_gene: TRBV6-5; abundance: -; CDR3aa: CASRPGTYGAEAFF; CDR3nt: TGTGCCAGCAGACCAGGGACCTATGGGGCTGAAGCTTTCTTT
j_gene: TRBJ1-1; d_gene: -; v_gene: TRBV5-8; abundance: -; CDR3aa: CASSLLGPRQNTEAFF; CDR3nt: TGTGCCAGCAGCTTGTTGGGCCCCCGACAAAACACTGAAGCTTTCTTT
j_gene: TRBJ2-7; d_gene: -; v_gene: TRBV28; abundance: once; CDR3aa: CASSSQLQEIFYEQYF; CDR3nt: TGTGCCAGCAGTTCCCAGCTACAGGAGATTTTCTACGAGCAGTACTTC
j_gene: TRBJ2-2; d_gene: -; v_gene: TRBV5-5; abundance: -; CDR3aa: CASSLGGNTGELFF; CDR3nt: TGTGCCAGCAGCTTAGGGGGGAACACCGGGGAGCTGTTTTTT
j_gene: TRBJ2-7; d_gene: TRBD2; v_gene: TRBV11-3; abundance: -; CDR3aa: CASSLEEAGEFGEQYF; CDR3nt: TGTGCCAGCAGCTTAGAGGAGGCGGGAGAATTCGGCGAGCAGTACTTC
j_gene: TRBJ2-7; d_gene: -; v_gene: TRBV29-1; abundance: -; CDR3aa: CSVEMGNYEQYF; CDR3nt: TGCAGCGTTGAAATGGGGAACTACGAGCAGTACTTC
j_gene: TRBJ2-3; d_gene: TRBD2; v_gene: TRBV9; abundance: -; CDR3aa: CASSFAGGADTQYF; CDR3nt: TGTGCCAGCAGCTTCGCGGGAGGGGCAGATACGCAGTATTTT
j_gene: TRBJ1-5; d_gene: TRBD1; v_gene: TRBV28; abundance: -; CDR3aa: CASSFSAGGLNQPQHF; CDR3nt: TGTGCCAGCAGTTTTTCGGCAGGGGGCTTGAATCAGCCCCAGCATTTT
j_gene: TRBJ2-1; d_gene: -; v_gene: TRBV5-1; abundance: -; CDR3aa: CASSPRTGVYNEQFF; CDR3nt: TGCGCCAGCAGCCCACGAACAGGAGTTTACAATGAGCAGTTCTTC
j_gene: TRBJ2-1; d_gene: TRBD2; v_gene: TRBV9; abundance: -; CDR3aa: CASSVGTSGIYNEQFF; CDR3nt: TGTGCCAGCAGCGTAGGGACTAGCGGGATCTACAATGAGCAGTTCTTC
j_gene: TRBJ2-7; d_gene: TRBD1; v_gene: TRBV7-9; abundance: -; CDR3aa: CASTSTGGALGEQYF; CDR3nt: TGTGCCAGCACCTCGACAGGGGGCGCGTTAGGCGAGCAGTACTTC
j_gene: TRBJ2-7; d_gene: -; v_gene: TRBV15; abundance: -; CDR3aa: CATSRARAGPIYEQYF; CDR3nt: TGTGCCACCAGCAGAGCCCGAGCTGGACCCATCTACGAGCAGTACTTC
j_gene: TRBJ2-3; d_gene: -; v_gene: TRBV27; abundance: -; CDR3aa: CASSLSAGGGAGGTDTQYF; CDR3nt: TGTGCCAGCAGTTTATCGGCAGGGGGGGGAGCGGGAGGCACAGATACGCAGTATTTT
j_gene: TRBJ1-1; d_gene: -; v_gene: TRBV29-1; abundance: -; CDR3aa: CSVDRGPTEAFF; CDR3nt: TGCAGCGTTGATCGGGGGCCCACTGAAGCTTTCTTT
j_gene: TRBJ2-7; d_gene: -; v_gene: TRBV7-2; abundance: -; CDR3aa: CASSWLMSYEQYF; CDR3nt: TGTGCCAGCAGTTGGCTGATGTCCTACGAGCAGTACTTC
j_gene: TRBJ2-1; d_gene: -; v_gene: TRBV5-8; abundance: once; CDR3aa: CASSLANVWGRLYNEQFF; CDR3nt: TGTGCCAGCAGCTTGGCCAATGTTTGGGGAAGACTTTACAATGAGCAGTTCTTC
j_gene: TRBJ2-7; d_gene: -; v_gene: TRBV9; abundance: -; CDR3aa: CASSGSDFQGRYEQYF; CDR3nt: TGTGCCAGCAGCGGGTCGGATTTTCAGGGACGGTACGAGCAGTACTTC
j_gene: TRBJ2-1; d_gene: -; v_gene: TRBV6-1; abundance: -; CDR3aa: CAGSGREIFNEQFF; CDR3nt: TGTGCCGGATCTGGACGGGAGATATTCAATGAGCAGTTCTTC
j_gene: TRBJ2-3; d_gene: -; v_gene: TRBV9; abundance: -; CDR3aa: CASSVVMGYTQYF; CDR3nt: TGTGCCAGCAGCGTAGTAATGGGCTATACGCAGTATTTT
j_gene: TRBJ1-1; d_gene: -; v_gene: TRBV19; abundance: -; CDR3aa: CASSMTDTFLNTEAFF; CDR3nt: TGTGCCAGTAGTATGACAGATACGTTCCTGAACACTGAAGCTTTCTTT
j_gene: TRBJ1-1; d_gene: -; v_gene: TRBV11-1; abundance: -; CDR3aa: CASSLEGAEAFF; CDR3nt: TGTGCCAGCAGCTTAGAAGGCGCTGAAGCTTTCTTT
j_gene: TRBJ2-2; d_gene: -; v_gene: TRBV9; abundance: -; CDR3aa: CASSVGWGKDTGELFF; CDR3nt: TGTGCCAGCAGCGTAGGATGGGGGAAAGACACCGGGGAGCTGTTTTTT
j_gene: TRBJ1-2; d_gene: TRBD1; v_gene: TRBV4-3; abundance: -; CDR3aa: CASSQELGTAPYGYTF; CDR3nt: TGCGCCAGCAGCCAAGAGTTGGGGACAGCTCCCTATGGCTACACCTTC
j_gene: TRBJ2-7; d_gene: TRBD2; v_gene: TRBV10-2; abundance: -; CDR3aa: CASSESISGRFYEQYF; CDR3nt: TGCGCCAGCAGTGAGTCGATCAGCGGGAGATTTTACGAGCAGTACTTC
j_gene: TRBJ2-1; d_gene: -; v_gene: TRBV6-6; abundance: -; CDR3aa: CASTRTLTGRYNEQFF; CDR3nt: TGTGCCAGCACCAGGACTCTAACAGGGAGGTACAATGAGCAGTTCTTC
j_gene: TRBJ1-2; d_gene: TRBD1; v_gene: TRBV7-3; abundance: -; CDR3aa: CASSPGQGVNYGYTF; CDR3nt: TGTGCCAGCAGCCCCGGACAGGGCGTTAACTATGGCTACACCTTC
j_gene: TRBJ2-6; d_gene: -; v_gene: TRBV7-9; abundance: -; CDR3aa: CASSFGANVLTF; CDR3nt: TGTGCCAGCAGTTTTGGGGCCAACGTCCTGACTTTC
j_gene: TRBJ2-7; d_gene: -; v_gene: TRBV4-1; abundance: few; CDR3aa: CASSQSGDPVYEQYF; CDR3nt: TGCGCCAGCAGCCAAAGCGGAGACCCCGTCTACGAGCAGTACTTC
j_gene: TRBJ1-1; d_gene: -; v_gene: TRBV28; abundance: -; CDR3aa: CASRSGAEAFF; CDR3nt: TGTGCCAGCAGATCCGGGGCTGAAGCTTTCTTT
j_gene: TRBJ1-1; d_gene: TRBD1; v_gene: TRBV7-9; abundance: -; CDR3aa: CASSLVQGGTEAFF; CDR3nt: TGTGCCAGCAGCTTAGTACAGGGGGGAACTGAAGCTTTCTTT
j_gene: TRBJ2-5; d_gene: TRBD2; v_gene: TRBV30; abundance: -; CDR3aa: CAWSPSGTSAQETQYF; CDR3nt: TGTGCCTGGAGTCCGTCCGGGACTAGCGCCCAAGAGACCCAGTACTTC
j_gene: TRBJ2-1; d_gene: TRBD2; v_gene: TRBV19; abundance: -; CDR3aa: CASSPWTSGLNEQFF; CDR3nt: TGTGCCAGTAGTCCATGGACTAGCGGGTTAAATGAGCAGTTCTTC
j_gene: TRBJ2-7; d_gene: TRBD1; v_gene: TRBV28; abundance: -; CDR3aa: CASSGGQGGYEQYF; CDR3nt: TGTGCCAGCAGTGGGGGACAGGGCGGCTACGAGCAGTACTTC
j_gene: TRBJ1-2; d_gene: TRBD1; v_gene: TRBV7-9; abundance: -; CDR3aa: CASSTRQGESHDYGYTF; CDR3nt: TGTGCCAGCAGCACGAGACAGGGGGAATCTCACGACTATGGCTACACCTTC
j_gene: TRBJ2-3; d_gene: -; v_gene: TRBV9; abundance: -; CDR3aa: CASSAGGDTQYF; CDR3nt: TGTGCCAGCAGTGCCGGTGGAGATACGCAGTATTTT
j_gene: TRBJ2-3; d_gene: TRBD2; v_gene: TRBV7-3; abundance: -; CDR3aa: CASSVGTSSTDTQYF; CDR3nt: TGTGCCAGCAGCGTAGGGACTAGCTCCACAGATACGCAGTATTTT
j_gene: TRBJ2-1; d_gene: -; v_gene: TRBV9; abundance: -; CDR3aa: CASSEQVERPSYNEQFF; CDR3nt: TGTGCCAGCAGCGAGCAGGTTGAGCGGCCCTCCTACAATGAGCAGTTCTTC
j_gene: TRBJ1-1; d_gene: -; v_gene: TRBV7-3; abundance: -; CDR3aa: CASSLMGGWNTEAFF; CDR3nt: TGTGCCAGCAGCTTAATGGGAGGGTGGAACACTGAAGCTTTCTTT
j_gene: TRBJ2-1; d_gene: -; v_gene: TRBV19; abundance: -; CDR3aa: CASSQDGVNEQFF; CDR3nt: TGTGCCAGTTCCCAAGACGGGGTCAATGAGCAGTTCTTC
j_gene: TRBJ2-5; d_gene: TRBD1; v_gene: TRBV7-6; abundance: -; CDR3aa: CASSYYSTGGAGETQYF; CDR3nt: TGTGCCAGCAGCTATTACTCGACAGGGGGCGCGGGAGAGACCCAGTACTTC
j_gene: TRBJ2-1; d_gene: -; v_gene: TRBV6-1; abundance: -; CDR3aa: CASSPSSGTGQFF; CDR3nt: TGTGCCAGCAGCCCAAGCTCCGGGACCGGGCAGTTCTTC
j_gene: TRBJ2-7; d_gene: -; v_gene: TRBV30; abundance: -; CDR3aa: CAWSAYWDEQYF; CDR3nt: TGTGCCTGGAGTGCCTACTGGGACGAGCAGTACTTC
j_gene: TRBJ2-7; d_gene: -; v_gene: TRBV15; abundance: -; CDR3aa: CATSRYTVSYEQYF; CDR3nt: TGTGCCACCAGCAGATACACAGTCTCCTACGAGCAGTACTTC
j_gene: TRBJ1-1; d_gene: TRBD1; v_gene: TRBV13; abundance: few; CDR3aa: CASSLGTGSTEAFF; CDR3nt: TGTGCCAGCAGCCTAGGGACAGGGAGCACTGAAGCTTTCTTT
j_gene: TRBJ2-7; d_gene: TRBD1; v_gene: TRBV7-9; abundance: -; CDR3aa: CASSLRGPYEQYF; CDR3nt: TGTGCCAGCAGCTTGAGGGGGCCCTACGAGCAGTACTTC
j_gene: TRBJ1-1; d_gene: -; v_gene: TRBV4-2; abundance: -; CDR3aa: CASSHRPAGRMNTEAFF; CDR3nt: TGTGCCAGCAGCCACCGGCCGGCAGGCAGGATGAACACTGAAGCTTTCTTT
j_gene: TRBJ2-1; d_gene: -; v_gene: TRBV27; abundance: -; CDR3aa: CASSLTRYRNEQFF; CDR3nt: TGTGCCAGCAGTTTGACTAGATATCGCAATGAGCAGTTCTTC